The clone carrying this T cell receptor beta chain appeared many times. The V gene lost 5 bases and the J gene lost 4 bases, with 23 bases spanning the gap. Germline V gives CDR1 SGHVS, CDR2 FNYEAQ. The CDR3 is made up of 17 amino acids. TCRdb redid the calling of the reads with MiXCR, one entry per CDR3 protein. The repertoire has about 250,000 distinct CDR3 sequences, 25% to 35% of them found once; the top ten carry roughly 7.3%. The data originate from a study of kidney transplant recipient with SARS-CoV-2 infection. This TCR derives from a male patient between 25 and 39 years old who had COVID-19 and was a kidney transplant recipient. Some of the T cells may derive from the graft donor. The chain has TRBV7-6 and TRBJ1-2; no clear D. The sequencing used a blood sample, collected at baseline and on roughly day 110 from a kidney transplant recipient. CDR3: CASSGMVESRKTYGYTF. The DNA for the CDR3 is TGTGCCAGCAGCGGTATGGTTGAATCTCGAAAGACCTATGGCTACACCTTC. Looking up the rest from reference TRBV7-6 and TRBJ1-2 gives the full variable domain: GAGVSQSPRYKVTKRGQDVALRCDPISGHVSLYWYRQALGQGPEFLTYFNYEAQQDKSGLPNDRFSAERPEGSISTLTIQRTEQRDSAMYRCASSGMVESRKTYGYTFGSGTRLTVV.